Listed below are T cell receptor beta chains from one sample, sequenced in a study of blood T cell repertoires in COVID-19. Sequencing was performed with immunoSEQ multiplex PCR; in TCRdb, only in-frame clones are kept and a portion is missing. The sample yields some 64,000 clones, approximately 88% seen once. What was sequenced was peripheral blood. These receptor sequences come from a man aged 55 to 70 with COVID-19, enrolled during active disease. Both conserved end residues are part of each CDR3. Each record gives: J gene, V gene, clone size, D gene, CDR3 DNA, CDR3 protein. The D gene is left open where the match is weak. Clone size is not always given. Where it is, it says once, few, many or a class for expanded clones.

j_gene: TRBJ2-1; v_gene: TRBV2; abundance: -; d_gene: TRBD2; CDR3nt: TGTGCCAGCAGTTCCCTAGCGGGAGGGGTCTACAATGAGCAGTTCTTC; CDR3aa: CASSSLAGGVYNEQFF
j_gene: TRBJ1-4; v_gene: TRBV6-5; abundance: -; d_gene: -; CDR3nt: TGTGCCAGCAGTTACTCGGCCCAGAAAAATGAAAAACTGTTTTTT; CDR3aa: CASSYSAQKNEKLFF
j_gene: TRBJ1-4; v_gene: TRBV2; abundance: -; d_gene: TRBD1; CDR3nt: TGTGCCAGCACTGCAGGACAGGGTTGGGAAAAACTGTTTTTT; CDR3aa: CASTAGQGWEKLFF
j_gene: TRBJ2-1; v_gene: TRBV2; abundance: once; d_gene: -; CDR3nt: TGTGCCAGCAGTGGAGGGCTAGCTGATACCGCCTACAATGAGCAGTTCTTC; CDR3aa: CASSGGLADTAYNEQFF
j_gene: TRBJ1-3; v_gene: TRBV9; abundance: once; d_gene: -; CDR3nt: TGTGCCAGCAGCGCAGATTCCTCTGGAAACACCATATATTTT; CDR3aa: CASSADSSGNTIYF
j_gene: TRBJ2-5; v_gene: TRBV6-5; abundance: -; d_gene: TRBD1; CDR3nt: TGTGCCAGCAGCCGGGACAGCCAAGAGACCCAGTACTTC; CDR3aa: CASSRDSQETQYF
j_gene: TRBJ2-1; v_gene: TRBV4-2; abundance: -; d_gene: TRBD2; CDR3nt: TGTGCCAGCAGCCGTCGGGAGGGCCACAATGAGCAGTTCTTC; CDR3aa: CASSRREGHNEQFF
j_gene: TRBJ1-2; v_gene: TRBV6-4; abundance: -; d_gene: -; CDR3nt: TGTGCCAGCAGTGATTGGGCAGGGACTAACTATGGCTACACCTTC; CDR3aa: CASSDWAGTNYGYTF
j_gene: TRBJ2-1; v_gene: TRBV5-4; abundance: -; d_gene: TRBD2; CDR3nt: TGTGCCAGCAGCTTGGAACTAGCGGGAGACAATGAGCAGTTCTTC; CDR3aa: CASSLELAGDNEQFF
j_gene: TRBJ2-1; v_gene: TRBV28; abundance: -; d_gene: TRBD2; CDR3nt: TGTGCCAGCAGTTTATCCCCTCTAGCGGGGGGGCTAAATGAGCAGTTCTTC; CDR3aa: CASSLSPLAGGLNEQFF
j_gene: TRBJ1-5; v_gene: TRBV6-5; abundance: once; d_gene: TRBD1; CDR3nt: TGTGCCAGCAGTTACTCGGGACAGGGCAATCAGCCCCAGCATTTT; CDR3aa: CASSYSGQGNQPQHF
j_gene: TRBJ2-2; v_gene: TRBV10-1; abundance: -; d_gene: -; CDR3nt: TGCGCCAGCAGGAAGGGAGACGACACCGGGGAGCTGTTTTTT; CDR3aa: CASRKGDDTGELFF
j_gene: TRBJ1-5; v_gene: TRBV18; abundance: -; d_gene: -; CDR3nt: TGTGCCAGCTCCCAAGCCAAAAGTCCCGATCAGCCCCAGCATTTT; CDR3aa: CASSQAKSPDQPQHF
j_gene: TRBJ2-3; v_gene: TRBV19; abundance: -; d_gene: TRBD1; CDR3nt: TGTGCCAGTAGTTTCTTGGGACAGAGCACAGATACGCAGTATTTT; CDR3aa: CASSFLGQSTDTQYF
j_gene: TRBJ2-1; v_gene: TRBV6-5; abundance: -; d_gene: TRBD1; CDR3nt: TGTGCCAGCAGTTACCGGGACAGGGGTAGCGATGAGCAGTTCTTC; CDR3aa: CASSYRDRGSDEQFF
j_gene: TRBJ1-3; v_gene: TRBV5-1; abundance: -; d_gene: -; CDR3nt: TGCGCCAGCAGCTTGGCACGGGGATCTGGAAACACCATATATTTT; CDR3aa: CASSLARGSGNTIYF
j_gene: TRBJ1-2; v_gene: TRBV7-2; abundance: once; d_gene: TRBD1; CDR3nt: TGTGCCAGCAGCTCCTCGGGGACAGGGGGCGCATATGGCTACACCTTC; CDR3aa: CASSSSGTGGAYGYTF
j_gene: TRBJ2-5; v_gene: TRBV12-3/TRBV12-4; abundance: -; d_gene: TRBD1; CDR3nt: TGTGCCAGCAGGACAGGGGGAGAGACCCAGTACTTC; CDR3aa: CASRTGGETQYF
j_gene: TRBJ2-3; v_gene: TRBV6-5; abundance: -; d_gene: TRBD2; CDR3nt: TGTGCCAGCACCGAGGGAGGGGCCCAAGATACGCAGTATTTT; CDR3aa: CASTEGGAQDTQYF
j_gene: TRBJ2-6; v_gene: TRBV11-2; abundance: -; d_gene: -; CDR3nt: TGTGCCAGCAGCTTAGGCTTTTCACTTTCCGGGGCCAACGTCCTGACTTTC; CDR3aa: CASSLGFSLSGANVLTF
j_gene: TRBJ1-4; v_gene: TRBV5-1; abundance: -; d_gene: TRBD1; CDR3nt: TGCGCCAGCAGCTCGACAGGGGGAGAAGAAAAACTGTTTTTT; CDR3aa: CASSSTGGEEKLFF
j_gene: TRBJ1-2; v_gene: TRBV7-3; abundance: few; d_gene: TRBD1; CDR3nt: TGTGCCAGCAGCGGGGGACAGGAGACCTTAAGGACCTTC; CDR3aa: CASSGGQETLRTF
j_gene: TRBJ1-1; v_gene: TRBV18; abundance: -; d_gene: -; CDR3nt: TGTGCCAGCTCACCACCACACAGGTCGAACACTGAAGCTTTCTTT; CDR3aa: CASSPPHRSNTEAFF
j_gene: TRBJ1-1; v_gene: TRBV12-3/TRBV12-4; abundance: -; d_gene: TRBD1; CDR3nt: TGTGCCAGCAGGTCACGACAGGGGGGCAAAGCTTTCTTT; CDR3aa: CASRSRQGGKAFF
j_gene: TRBJ1-1; v_gene: TRBV7-3; abundance: few; d_gene: -; CDR3nt: TGTGCCAGCAGCTTAATGGGGGGAGGTGTACGGACTGAAGCTTTCTTT; CDR3aa: CASSLMGGGVRTEAFF
j_gene: TRBJ1-5; v_gene: TRBV6-7; abundance: -; d_gene: TRBD1; CDR3nt: TGTGCCAGCAGTTATCAGGGGGGCGCCGGGCCCCAGCATTTT; CDR3aa: CASSYQGGAGPQHF
j_gene: TRBJ2-5; v_gene: TRBV12-3/TRBV12-4; abundance: -; d_gene: -; CDR3nt: TGTGCCAGCAGCATCAGCGGGCAAGAGACCCAGTACTTC; CDR3aa: CASSISGQETQYF
j_gene: TRBJ2-1; v_gene: TRBV10-1; abundance: -; d_gene: TRBD1; CDR3nt: TGCGCCAGCAGTGAGGGACAGGGTAAAGATGAGCAGTTCTTC; CDR3aa: CASSEGQGKDEQFF
j_gene: TRBJ2-7; v_gene: TRBV11-2; abundance: few; d_gene: -; CDR3nt: TGTGCCAGCAGCTTGAGCGGAGAAACCTACGAGCAGTACTTC; CDR3aa: CASSLSGETYEQYF
j_gene: TRBJ2-3; v_gene: TRBV5-1; abundance: -; d_gene: TRBD2; CDR3nt: TGCGCCAGCAGCCCCGGACTAGCGGGGGCACATACGCAGTATTTT; CDR3aa: CASSPGLAGAHTQYF
j_gene: TRBJ1-2; v_gene: TRBV18; abundance: -; d_gene: TRBD1; CDR3nt: TGTGCCAGCTCGCCCGGACAGGGGGAGGGAGGCTACACCTTC; CDR3aa: CASSPGQGEGGYTF
j_gene: TRBJ2-7; v_gene: TRBV11-1; abundance: -; d_gene: TRBD2; CDR3nt: TGTGCCAGCAAGCTCGGAGCGGGGGACTACGAGCAGTACTTC; CDR3aa: CASKLGAGDYEQYF
j_gene: TRBJ1-3; v_gene: TRBV29-1; abundance: -; d_gene: -; CDR3nt: TGCAGCGTTGAAGTACAGGGTGGGGGCACCATATATTTT; CDR3aa: CSVEVQGGGTIYF
j_gene: TRBJ2-7; v_gene: TRBV6-1; abundance: -; d_gene: TRBD1; CDR3nt: TGTGCCAGCAGTGAAGCCTACCGGGACAGCTCCTACGAGCAGTACTTC; CDR3aa: CASSEAYRDSSYEQYF
j_gene: TRBJ2-7; v_gene: TRBV4-1; abundance: few; d_gene: -; CDR3nt: TGCGCCAGCAGCCAAGAAATAACAGGGAACGAGCAGTACTTC; CDR3aa: CASSQEITGNEQYF
j_gene: TRBJ1-6; v_gene: TRBV3-1/TRBV3-2; abundance: -; d_gene: -; CDR3nt: TGTGCCAGCAGCCAAGATACCAGGCACCTCCACTTT; CDR3aa: CASSQDTRHLHF
j_gene: TRBJ2-2; v_gene: TRBV2; abundance: -; d_gene: TRBD2; CDR3nt: TGTGCCAGCAGTCGACTAGCGGGACGGAACACCGGGGAGCTGTTTTTT; CDR3aa: CASSRLAGRNTGELFF
j_gene: TRBJ2-1; v_gene: TRBV2; abundance: -; d_gene: TRBD1; CDR3nt: TGTGCCAGCAGTGAAGTTCTAAGGACAGGTAACAATGAGCAGTTCTTC; CDR3aa: CASSEVLRTGNNEQFF
j_gene: TRBJ1-1; v_gene: TRBV5-1; abundance: -; d_gene: -; CDR3nt: TGCGCCAGCAGCTTTAGTGGTCTGGGAGGTGGGAACACTGAAGCTTTCTTT; CDR3aa: CASSFSGLGGGNTEAFF
j_gene: TRBJ1-6; v_gene: TRBV5-5; abundance: -; d_gene: -; CDR3nt: TGTGCCACCGACACAGGGACCGAAAATTCACCCCTCCACTTT; CDR3aa: CATDTGTENSPLHF
j_gene: TRBJ2-3; v_gene: TRBV30; abundance: -; d_gene: -; CDR3nt: TGTGCCTGGAGTAGGGGTACTACAGATACGCAGTATTTT; CDR3aa: CAWSRGTTDTQYF